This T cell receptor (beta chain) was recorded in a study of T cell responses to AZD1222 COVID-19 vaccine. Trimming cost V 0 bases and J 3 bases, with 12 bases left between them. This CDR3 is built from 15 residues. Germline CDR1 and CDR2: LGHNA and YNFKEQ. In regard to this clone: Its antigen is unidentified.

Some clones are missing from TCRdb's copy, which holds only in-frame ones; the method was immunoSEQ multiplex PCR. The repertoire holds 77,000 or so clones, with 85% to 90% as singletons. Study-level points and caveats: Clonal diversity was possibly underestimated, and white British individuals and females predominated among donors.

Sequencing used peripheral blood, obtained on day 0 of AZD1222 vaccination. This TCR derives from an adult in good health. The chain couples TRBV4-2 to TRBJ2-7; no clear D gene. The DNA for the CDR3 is TGTGCCAGCAGCCAAGATTACCTACAAGGCTACGAGCAGTACTTC. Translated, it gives CASSQDYLQGYEQYF.